This TCR beta chain was obtained from a study of regulatory T cells in long-lasting Graves disease. CDR3 size: 12 residues. Germline values: CDR1 LNHDA, CDR2 SQIVND (reference sequence). The ends were cut back, 5 bases at V and 9 bases at J, with 11 bases in the middle. Time point noted: newly diagnosed GD, antithyroid drugs for less than 3 months. PBMC RNA served as the TCR library source. TCR beta libraries were built with iRepertoire HTBI primers and Arm-PCR of CDR3 regions. TCRdb itself ran the multiplex PCR reads through MiXCR, one entry per CDR3 protein. Of under 300,000 distinct CDR3 sequences listed, 20% are singletons. At least ten counts were recorded for this clonotype.

The starting material was peripheral blood mononuclear cells (PBMCs), obtained at new diagnosis, from a patient treated with antithyroid drugs. The receptor comes from a female donor with Graves disease. The rearrangement uses TRBV19 and TRBJ2-1; D is ambiguous. The CDR3 bases are TGTGCCAGTAGTGGAAGGACCAGTGAGCAGTTCTTC. Translation: CASSGRTSEQFF.